Below, 30 T cell receptor beta chains from the same sample are listed, as sequenced in a study of human T cells and chemical hapten exposure. Time point: pre-sensitization, week 0. Stated treatment: therapeutic diphenylcyclopropenone sensitization with weekly scalp DPC. TCRdb recomputed calls from the RACE reads with MiXCR, one row per CDR3 protein. Of under 200,000 distinct CDR3 sequences listed, roughly 30% were seen once; the top ten hold 2.5% to 3.5%. The sequenced sample was whole blood, obtained in connection with sensitization to the hapten diphenylcyclopropenone (DPC). The receptor set was obtained from a woman under 40 with alopecia areata. Some clones in this sample may be carry-over from other donors' samples.

This clonotype came up a few times. V is TRBV9 and J is TRBJ2-1; D call uncertain. The germline CDR1 and CDR2 sequences are SGDLS and YYNGEE. CDR3 length: 14 residues. Trimming stripped 4 bases from V and 0 bases from J, with 8 bases between. The CDR3 sequence: CASSSSSSYNEQFF. CDR3 coding DNA: TGTGCCAGCAGCTCATCAAGCTCCTACAATGAGCAGTTCTTC.

This clonotype was seen a handful of times. This rearrangement joins TRBV11-2 to TRBJ2-1; 8 bases align to TRBD2. This CDR3 contains 15 residues. V lost 4 bases to trimming and J lost 2 bases; unmatched junction nucleotides: 4. The V gene's germline CDR1 is SGHAT and CDR2 FQNNGV. The CDR3 nucleotides are TGTGCCAGCAGCTCGCAACTAGCGGCCTACAATGAGCAGTTCTTC. Translated, it gives CASSSQLAAYNEQFF.

This clonotype was counted only a few times. The rearrangement links TRBV29-1 to TRBJ2-3, with 10 bases matching TRBD2. CDR1 and CDR2 (germline): SQVTM, ANQGSEA. The J segment lost 4 bases and the V segment lost 4 bases, leaving 8 bases of the junction unmatched. This CDR3 contains 15 residues. The CDR3 is CSVGNLAGAPDTQYF. Written as DNA, the CDR3 is TGCAGCGTTGGGAACCTAGCGGGAGCCCCAGATACGCAGTATTTT.

A few counts support this clonotype. The chain recombines TRBV7-2 with TRBJ2-6; no firm D call. The germline CDR1 and CDR2 sequences are SGHTA and FQGNSA. CDR3 length: 15 residues. Trimming removed 1 base at V and 0 bases at J, with 4 bases between. The CDR3 spells CASSLVVSGANVLTF. In DNA, the CDR3 is TGTGCCAGCAGCTTAGTTGTCTCTGGGGCCAACGTCCTGACTTTC.

This clonotype was seen more than once but under ten times. The V call is TRBV29-1, the J call TRBJ2-1; tentatively, D is TRBD2 (5 bases). The CDR3 length is 13 residues. Trimming pared 4 bases from V and 5 bases from J, leaving 12 bases between. Germline values: CDR1 SQVTM, CDR2 ANQGSEA. The DNA of the CDR3 is TGCAGCGTTGCGCGGACGGGAAACAATGAGCAGTTCTTC. Its translation: CSVARTGNNEQFF.

CDR3 DNA: TGCAGCGCTGGGGAAAAGATGCTCACAGATACGCAGTATTTT. Protein sequence: CSAGEKMLTDTQYF. The gene calls are TRBV29-1 and TRBJ2-3; no clear D. The V gene lost 7 bases and the J gene lost 2 bases, with 16 bases spanning the gap. This CDR3 contains 14 residues. Germline V gene data show CDR1 as SQVTM and CDR2 as ANQGSEA.

A word on this clonotype: This may be a read error, as it is one base from a much larger clone. The J gene is TRBJ2-5, the V gene TRBV7-2; D unresolved. V shed 8 bases and J shed 0 bases, with 4 bases lying between them. The V gene's germline CDR1 is SGHTA and CDR2 FQGNSA. There are 11 residues in the CDR3. As DNA, the CDR3 is TGTGCCAGCGGCGACCAAGAGACCCAGTACTTC. The encoded protein is CASGDQETQYF.

This chain connects TRBV29-1 to TRBJ2-7; a possible D gene is TRBD1 (7 bases). Germline V gene data show CDR1 as SQVTM and CDR2 as ANQGSEA. This CDR3 has 14 residues. V was clipped by 0 bases and J by 3 bases, with 12 bases between them. The CDR3 nucleotides read TGCAGCGTTGAAGACCCAGGGGGAGGCTACGAGCAGTACTTC. Translation: CSVEDPGGGYEQYF.

This clonotype was observed a handful of times. This chain links TRBV6-1 with TRBJ2-1; TRBD2 matches at 10 bases. The CDR3 is made up of 13 amino acids. With V trimmed by 10 bases and J by 8 bases, 8 bases remained unmatched. Looked up from germline, CDR1 is MNHNS and CDR2 is SASEGT. In DNA, the CDR3 is TGTGCCACCTTTTTAGCGGGGGGATATGAGCAGTTCTTC. Encoded protein: CATFLAGGYEQFF.

This clonotype was detected only a few times. The chain has TRBV2 and TRBJ1-1, with a weak D call TRBD1 (5 bases). V was cut by 7 bases and J by 0 bases, with 15 bases left in between. The CDR3 covers 15 residues. The germline V gene has CDR1 SNHLY and CDR2 FYNNEI. CDR3 in DNA: TGTGCCAGCACCTCCTTGGGACCAATGAACACTGAAGCTTTCTTT. Residues: CASTSLGPMNTEAFF. Looking up the rest from reference TRBV2 and TRBJ1-1 gives the full variable domain: EPEVTQTPSHQVTQMGQEVILRCVPISNHLYFYWYRQILGQKVEFLVSFYNNEISEKSEIFDDQFSVERPDGSNFTLKIRSTKLEDSAMYFCASTSLGPMNTEAFFGQGTRLTVV.

The rearrangement links TRBV29-1 to TRBJ2-5; TRBD2 matches at 11 bases. Per the germline V gene, CDR1 is SQVTM and CDR2 is ANQGSEA. The CDR3 consists of 16 residues. As DNA, the CDR3 is TGCACGACCTTACTAGCGGGAGTTGGAGGGGGAGAGACCCAGTACTTC. Encoded protein: CTTLLAGVGGGETQYF.

The chain combines TRBV28 with TRBJ1-1, with D possibly being TRBD1 (5 bases). With 7 bases removed from V and 3 bases from J, the gap between germline ends came to 9 bases. Germline V gene data show CDR1 as MDHEN and CDR2 as SYDVKM. This CDR3 has 12 amino acids. CDR3 loop: CASTMGDTEAFF. Written as DNA, the CDR3 is TGTGCCAGCACGATGGGGGACACTGAAGCTTTCTTT.

This clonotype was seen only a few times. The V gene is TRBV29-1, the J gene TRBJ2-1; D call uncertain. The CDR3 length is 14 residues. Per the germline V gene, CDR1 is SQVTM and CDR2 is ANQGSEA. The V and J ends lost 6 bases and 4 bases respectively, with 16 bases between them. The CDR3 DNA follows: TGCAGCGTCCCATCTACGTGGCGATACAATGAGCAGTTCTTC. Translating it yields CSVPSTWRYNEQFF.

There are a few counts of this clonotype. CDR3: CASSFESQNQPQHF. DNA for the CDR3: TGTGCCAGCAGTTTCGAGTCCCAAAATCAGCCCCAGCATTTT. This chain uses TRBV28 with TRBJ1-5, with D unclear. V was clipped by 3 bases and J by 4 bases, with 10 bases between them. CDR3 length: 14 residues. CDR1 and CDR2 (germline): MDHEN, SYDVKM.

The V call is TRBV7-2, the J call TRBJ1-5; D is unclear. V shed 2 bases and J shed 4 bases, with 6 bases lying between them. CDR1 is SGHTA, CDR2 FQGNSA, per germline. The CDR3 consists of 13 residues. The CDR3 region is CASSLWLNQPQHF. DNA for the CDR3: TGTGCCAGCAGCTTATGGCTTAATCAGCCCCAGCATTTT. The full variable domain, completed using reference TRBV7-2 and TRBJ1-5, is GAGVSQSPSNKVTEKGKDVELRCDPISGHTALYWYRQSLGQGLEFLIYFQGNSAPDKSGLPSDRFSAERTGGSVSTLTIQRTQQEDSAVYLCASSLWLNQPQHFGDGTRLSIL.

This clonotype was counted between two and nine times. V and J are TRBV28 and TRBJ1-5; D is perhaps TRBD1 (6 bases). Germline-derived CDR1 and CDR2 are MDHEN and SYDVKM. V shed 7 bases and J shed 11 bases, with 27 bases lying between them. The CDR3 sequence is 16 residues long. DNA for the CDR3: TGTGCCAGCACCAACCCGACCCGTCAGGGGCTACTGTCCCAGCATTTT. Translated, it gives CASTNPTRQGLLSQHF.

V usage is TRBV4-1 and J usage is TRBJ2-7, with D perhaps assigned TRBD1 or TRBD2 (5 bases each). V was cut by 6 bases and J by 5 bases, with 14 bases left in between. This CDR3 has 13 residues. Germline V CDR1 and CDR2: MGHRA, YSYEKL. CDR3 region: CASSRNTGHEQYF. The DNA of the CDR3 is TGCGCCAGCAGTCGCAACACGGGGCACGAGCAGTACTTC.

J is TRBJ2-4 and V is TRBV28; D may match TRBD1 or TRBD2 (6 bases each). The CDR3 runs 16 residues. Trimming stripped 5 bases from V and 0 bases from J, with 14 bases between. The germline gives CDR1 MDHEN, CDR2 SYDVKM. The CDR3 DNA reads TGTGCCAGCAGTGGCTCGGGGGCTGTAGCCAAAAACATTCAGTACTTC. It specifies CASSGSGAVAKNIQYF.

The chain employs TRBV27 and TRBJ2-7; the match to TRBD1 covers 7 bases. The CDR3 sequence is 14 residues long. Germline V lookup: CDR1 MNHEY, CDR2 SMNVEV (reference sequence). V shed 5 bases and J 2 bases; nucleotides not matched to a gene: 6. CDR3 in amino acids: CASSTRQGPYEQYF. DNA of the CDR3: TGTGCCAGCAGTACAAGACAGGGCCCCTACGAGCAGTACTTC.

This clonotype was detected a few times. V gene TRBV29-1 combines with J gene TRBJ2-6; tentative D call: TRBD1 (6 bases). Trimming removed 3 bases from V and 2 bases from J, with 8 bases in between. The CDR3 sequence is 14 residues long. Per the germline V gene, CDR1 is SQVTM and CDR2 is ANQGSEA. The CDR3 nucleotides are TGCAGCGTTGAGGCAGGGGCTGGGGCCAACGTCCTGACTTTC. Its protein product is CSVEAGAGANVLTF.

The J gene is TRBJ2-5, the V gene TRBV7-9; 10 bases agree with TRBD1. CDR3 size: 15 residues. V shed 3 bases and J 6 bases; nucleotides not matched to a gene: 7. Germline V gives CDR1 SEHNR, CDR2 FQNEAQ (reference sequence). The CDR3 region is CASSFETGGGKTQYF. For the CDR3, the DNA is TGTGCCAGCAGCTTTGAGACAGGGGGCGGGAAGACCCAGTACTTC.

This clonotype was counted only a few times. The chain has TRBV7-8 and TRBJ2-7; 10 bases line up with TRBD2. V was clipped by 5 bases and J by 4 bases; unmatched bases: 14. Germline V gives CDR1 SGHVS, CDR2 FQNEAQ. The CDR3 contains 17 residues. This CDR3 is CASSPLAGARASYEQYF. In nucleotides, the CDR3 is TGTGCCAGCAGCCCGCTAGCGGGAGCGCGAGCCTCTTACGAGCAGTACTTC.

This rearrangement joins TRBV7-9 to TRBJ2-1, with D possibly TRBD1 on 5 matching bases. From germline, CDR1 is SEHNR and CDR2 FQNEAQ (reference sequence). The CDR3 loop spans 14 amino acids. V was pared by 3 bases and J by 10 bases, with 16 bases between. CDR3 sequence (DNA): TGTGCCAGCAGCTTCGGACAAGGGATACCCGAGCAGTTCTTC. This sequence encodes CASSFGQGIPEQFF.

The chain joins TRBV5-1 to TRBJ2-5, with TRBD2 identical over 7 bases. CDR3 length equals 15 residues. Germline-derived CDR1 and CDR2 are SGHRS and YFSETQ. The trim removed 3 bases at V and 5 bases at J, leaving 10 bases unmatched. The CDR3 here is CASSSLTSPGETQYF. The CDR3 bases are TGCGCCAGCAGCTCCCTGACTAGCCCAGGGGAGACCCAGTACTTC.

The chain carries TRBV30 and TRBJ2-5; D is uncertain. The germline CDR1 and CDR2 sequences are GTSNPN and SVGIG (reference sequence). The CDR3 loop spans 11 amino acids. The V end was cut by 1 base, the J end by 3 bases, with 3 bases between. Here the CDR3 DNA reads TGTGCCTGGAGTGCCAAAGAGACCCAGTACTTC. Protein product: CAWSAKETQYF.

This clonotype was found a few times. V is TRBV7-3 and J is TRBJ2-2, with D tentatively TRBD1 or TRBD2 (6 bases each). The V gene's germline CDR1 is SGHTA and CDR2 FQGTGA. V was trimmed by 5 bases and J by 4 bases, leaving 23 bases between them. The CDR3 contains 18 residues. CDR3 sequence reads: CASSLPGAGSGGTGELFF. CDR3 bases: TGTGCCAGCAGCCTACCGGGGGCGGGGAGCGGAGGCACCGGGGAGCTGTTTTTT. Based on the CDR3 plus reference TRBV7-3 and TRBJ2-2, the full variable domain is GAGVSQTPSNKVTEKGKYVELRCDPISGHTALYWYRQSLGQGPEFLIYFQGTGAADDSGLPNDRFFAVRPEGSVSTLKIQRTERGDSAVYLCASSLPGAGSGGTGELFFGEGSRLTVL.

This clonotype was seen a few times. The chain has TRBV20-1 and TRBJ2-7, with 7 nucleotides matching TRBD2. V was pared by 0 bases and J by 5 bases, with 13 bases of the junction left unmatched. The CDR3 covers 16 residues. Germline values: CDR1 DFQATT, CDR2 SNEGSKA (reference sequence). The CDR3 sequence is CSARDLGWEGLNEQYF. The CDR3 bases are TGCAGTGCTAGAGATCTTGGGTGGGAGGGCCTCAACGAGCAGTACTTC.

This clonotype was detected only a few times. The chain is built from TRBV27 and TRBJ1-5; D unresolved. V dropped 2 bases and J dropped 5 bases, with 10 bases sitting between them. The CDR3 has 14 residues. Per the germline V gene, CDR1 is MNHEY and CDR2 is SMNVEV (reference sequence). This CDR3 is CASSLNSDYQPQHF. The CDR3 nucleotides read TGTGCCAGCAGTTTAAATTCAGACTATCAGCCCCAGCATTTT.

The J gene is TRBJ1-2, the V gene TRBV29-1; unclear D gene. Germline V gene sequence: CDR1 SQVTM, CDR2 ANQGSEA. This CDR3 contains 13 residues. The V and J ends lost 7 bases and 2 bases respectively, with 14 bases between them. CDR3 bases: TGCAGCGCCGGGCCGGATAGCAACTATGGCTACACCTTC. Protein product: CSAGPDSNYGYTF.

The chain carries TRBV9 and TRBJ2-2; D is perhaps TRBD2 (6 bases). The germline V gene encodes CDR1 SGDLS and CDR2 YYNGEE. This CDR3 spans 15 amino acids. V gave up 3 bases and J gave up 4 bases, with 13 bases separating them. Written as DNA, the CDR3 is TGTGCCAGCAGCGCCTCTCTAGCGATCACCGGGGAGCTGTTTTTT. Translating it yields CASSASLAITGELFF.